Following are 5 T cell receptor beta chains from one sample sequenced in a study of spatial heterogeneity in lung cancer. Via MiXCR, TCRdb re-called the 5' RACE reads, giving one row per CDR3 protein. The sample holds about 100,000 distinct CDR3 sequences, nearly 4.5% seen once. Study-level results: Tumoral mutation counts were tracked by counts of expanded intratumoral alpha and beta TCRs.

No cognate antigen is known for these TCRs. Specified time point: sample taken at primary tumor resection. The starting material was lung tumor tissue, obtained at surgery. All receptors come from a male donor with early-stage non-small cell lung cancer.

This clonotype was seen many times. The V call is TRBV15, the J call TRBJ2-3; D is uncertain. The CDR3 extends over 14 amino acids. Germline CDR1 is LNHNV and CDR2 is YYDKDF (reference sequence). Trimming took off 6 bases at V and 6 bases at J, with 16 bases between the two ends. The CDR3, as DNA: TGTGCCACCAGTTGGCCGATAGGGTGGGATACGCAGTATTTT. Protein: CATSWPIGWDTQYF.

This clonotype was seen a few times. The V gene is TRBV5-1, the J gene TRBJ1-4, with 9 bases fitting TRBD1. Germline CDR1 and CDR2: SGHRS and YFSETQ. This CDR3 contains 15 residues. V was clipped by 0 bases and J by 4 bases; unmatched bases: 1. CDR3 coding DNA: TGCGCCAGCAGCTTGGAGGGACAGGGTAATGAAAAACTGTTTTTT. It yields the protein CASSLEGQGNEKLFF. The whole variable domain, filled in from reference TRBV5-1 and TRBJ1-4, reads KAGVTQTPRYLIKTRGQQVTLSCSPISGHRSVSWYQQTPGQGLQFLFEYFSETQRNKGNFPGRFSGRQFSNSRSEMNVSTLELGDSALYLCASSLEGQGNEKLFFGSGTQLSVL.

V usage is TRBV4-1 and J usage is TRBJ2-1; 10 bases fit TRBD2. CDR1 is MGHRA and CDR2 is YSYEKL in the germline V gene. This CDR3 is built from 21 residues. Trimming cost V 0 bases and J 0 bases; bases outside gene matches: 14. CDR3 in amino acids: CASSQERYPSGRRTSYNEQFF. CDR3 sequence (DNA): TGCGCCAGCAGCCAAGAGCGCTACCCTAGCGGGAGACGGACCTCCTACAATGAGCAGTTCTTC.

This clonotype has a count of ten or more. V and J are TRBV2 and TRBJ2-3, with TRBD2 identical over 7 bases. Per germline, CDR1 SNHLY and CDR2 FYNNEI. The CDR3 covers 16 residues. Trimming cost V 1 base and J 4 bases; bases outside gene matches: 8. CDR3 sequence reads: CASSEDGGRFPDTQYF. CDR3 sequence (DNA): TGTGCCAGCAGTGAAGATGGCGGGAGATTCCCAGATACGCAGTATTTT.

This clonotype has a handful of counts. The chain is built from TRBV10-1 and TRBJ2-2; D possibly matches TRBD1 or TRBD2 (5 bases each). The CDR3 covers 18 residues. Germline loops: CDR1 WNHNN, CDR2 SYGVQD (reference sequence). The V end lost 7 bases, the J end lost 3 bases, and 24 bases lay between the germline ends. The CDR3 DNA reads TGCGCCAGCACCGGGGCGGAAAAAGTTCTACGGGACACCGGGGAGCTGTTTTTT. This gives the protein CASTGAEKVLRDTGELFF.